One TCR beta chain is described in this entry. V trimming: 3 bases; J trimming: 6 bases; junction bases outside the gene matches: 2. Germline loops: CDR1 LGHNT, CDR2 FRNRAP. This CDR3 comprises 13 residues. Measured with immunoSEQ multiplex PCR; TCRdb has only the in-frame clones, and not every one. In the table there are 200,000 or so clones, 80% to 85% of which are singletons. The sample belongs to a study of blood T cell repertoires in COVID-19. Study-wide context: Material from acute and convalescent COVID-19 was sourced from the United States, Italy and Spain.

The sequence was obtained from a woman under 40 with acute or convalescent COVID-19. This chain connects TRBV12-5 to TRBJ1-1; 9 nucleotides line up with TRBD1. The sample was peripheral blood. CDR3 in amino acids: CASGLQGAAEAFF. Here the CDR3 DNA reads TGTGCTAGTGGTTTACAGGGGGCGGCTGAAGCTTTCTTT.